The 22 T cell receptor beta chains below come from one sample, sequenced in a study of cytomegalovirus exposure and HLA in healthy donors. Amplification used 60 Vbeta primers and 13 Jbeta primers. Sequencing used immunoSEQ multiplex PCR; TCRdb keeps in-frame clones, though not all of them. The sample lists about 130,000 clones, approximately 85% seen once, with about 1.8% in the top ten. Material for sequencing was PBMCs. The receptors were sampled from a boy between 10 and 17 years old in good health and CMV-seronegative.

Only a few counts were recorded for this clone. The chain combines TRBV27 with TRBJ2-7, with D unclear. The germline V gene has CDR1 MNHEY and CDR2 SMNVEV (reference sequence). CDR3 size: 13 residues. V shed 5 bases and J shed 2 bases, with 10 bases lying between them. The CDR3 DNA sequence: TGTGCCAGCAGTCCACCTATGCCCTACGAGCAGTACTTC. As protein: CASSPPMPYEQYF.

This chain links TRBV14 with TRBJ2-2; 8 positions match TRBD2. Looked up from germline, CDR1 is SGHDN and CDR2 is FVKESK. The CDR3 covers 16 residues. The V segment lost 1 base and the J segment 1 base; nucleotides outside the gene matches: 2. CDR3 nucleotides: TGTGCCAGCAGCCAAGTTGCGGGGGGGAACACCGGGGAGCTGTTTTTT. This gives the protein CASSQVAGGNTGELFF.

V gene TRBV15 combines with J gene TRBJ2-1; D perhaps matches TRBD1 (5 bases). This CDR3 has 11 residues. Germline V gene lookup returns CDR1 LNHNV and CDR2 YYDKDF (reference sequence). V was clipped by 3 bases and J by 8 bases, with 5 bases between them. As DNA, the CDR3 is TGTGCCACCAGCAGGGGGCATGAGCAGTTCTTC. Protein sequence: CATSRGHEQFF.

The chain uses TRBV9 and TRBJ2-3, with 14 bases matching TRBD2. The V and J ends lost 5 bases and 8 bases, in that order; junction bases with no gene match: 16. This CDR3 is 18 amino acids long. The germline V gene has CDR1 SGDLS and CDR2 YYNGEE. This CDR3 is CASSEPGMTSGGAATQYF. The CDR3 DNA reads as TGTGCCAGCAGTGAACCGGGGATGACTAGCGGGGGGGCCGCTACGCAGTATTTT.

The rearrangement links TRBV15 to TRBJ2-1, with 11 bases aligning to TRBD2. The CDR3 spans 14 residues. V was pared by 2 bases and J by 9 bases, with 3 bases of the junction left unmatched. CDR1 and CDR2 (germline): LNHNV, YYDKDF (reference sequence). The CDR3 DNA follows: TGTGCCACCAGCAGAACTAGCGGGAGTGGTGAGCAGTTCTTC. Protein: CATSRTSGSGEQFF.

The chain couples TRBV7-8 to TRBJ1-3; TRBD1 aligns across 7 bases. The CDR3 loop spans 15 amino acids. V gave up 2 bases and J gave up 4 bases; unmatched junction bases: 5. Germline V lookup: CDR1 SGHVS, CDR2 FQNEAQ. The CDR3 loop is CASSLPTGVGNTIYF. The CDR3 DNA sequence: TGTGCCAGCAGCTTACCTACAGGGGTGGGAAACACCATATATTTT.

V is TRBV5-1 and J is TRBJ2-3, with TRBD2 as a possible D gene (6 bases). Germline V gene sequence: CDR1 SGHRS, CDR2 YFSETQ. The V end lost 2 bases, the J end lost 4 bases, and 11 bases lay between the germline ends. This CDR3 contains 14 residues. The DNA for the CDR3 is TGCGCCAGCAGCTTTTCCGGGGAGGCAGATACGCAGTATTTT. Residues: CASSFSGEADTQYF.

The chain couples TRBV29-1 to TRBJ2-2; TRBD2 aligns across 7 bases. Trimming took 5 bases from V and 5 from J; bases not matched to a gene: 5. The germline V gene has CDR1 SQVTM and CDR2 ANQGSEA. The CDR3 is made up of 13 amino acids. The CDR3 spells CSVTIGGTGELFF. In DNA form, the CDR3 reads TGCAGCGTTACGATCGGGGGGACCGGGGAGCTGTTTTTT.

This clone showed up just once. This chain uses TRBV6-5 with TRBJ2-2; D not certain. This CDR3 is built from 15 residues. From germline, CDR1 is MNHEY and CDR2 SVGAGI. Trimming cost V 6 bases and J 4 bases, with 15 bases left between them. CDR3 sequence reads: CASSSQLPGTGELFF. The CDR3 DNA reads as TGTGCCAGCAGCTCACAGCTCCCCGGCACCGGGGAGCTGTTTTTT.

The genes are TRBV9 and TRBJ2-7; 7 nucleotides line up with TRBD2. V lost 0 bases to trimming and J lost 6 bases; unmatched junction nucleotides: 9. CDR1 SGDLS and CDR2 YYNGEE come from the germline V gene. There are 15 residues in the CDR3. The CDR3 DNA reads TGTGCCAGCAGCGTAGACCCCGCTACTAGCGCCGAGCAGTACTTC. This sequence encodes CASSVDPATSAEQYF.

This clone is a singleton in its sample. The chain combines TRBV2 with TRBJ2-1, with TRBD1 matching 9 bases. The CDR3 spans 10 residues. The V gene end was trimmed by 8 bases and the J gene end by 13 bases; junction bases not matched to a gene: 3. Germline CDR1 is SNHLY and CDR2 is FYNNEI. The CDR3, as DNA: TGTGCCAGCGGGACAGGGAATCAGTTCTTC. It translates to CASGTGNQFF.

The genes are TRBV18 and TRBJ2-5, with D possibly matching TRBD1 (5 bases). From germline, CDR1 is KGHSH and CDR2 LQKENI. Trimming pared 6 bases from V and 0 bases from J, leaving 17 bases between. CDR3 length equals 16 residues. The CDR3 DNA is TGTGCCAGCTCTGCAAACGACAGATACTACCAAGAGACCCAGTACTTC. Amino acid sequence: CASSANDRYYQETQYF.

The chain links TRBV11-2 to TRBJ2-7, with TRBD1 matching over 9 bases. From germline, CDR1 is SGHAT and CDR2 FQNNGV. This CDR3 contains 14 residues. The V gene end was trimmed by 4 bases and the J gene end by 4 bases; junction bases not matched to a gene: 5. CDR3 nucleotides: TGTGCCAGCAGCTCGAACAGGGGGCGTTACGAGCAGTACTTC. This translates into CASSSNRGRYEQYF. Full variable domain (remainder filled in from reference TRBV11-2 and TRBJ2-7): EAGVAQSPRYKIIEKRQSVAFWCNPISGHATLYWYQQILGQGPKLLIQFQNNGVVDDSQLPKDRFSAERLKGVDSTLKIQPAKLEDSAVYLCASSSNRGRYEQYFGPGTRLTVT.

DNA of the CDR3: TGTGCCAGCAGCACGCAGGGGATGGGTGGGAATGAGCAGTTCTTC. This codes for CASSTQGMGGNEQFF. V usage is TRBV7-6 and J usage is TRBJ2-1, with TRBD1 as a possible D gene (6 bases). The CDR3 is 15 amino acids. CDR1 and CDR2 from the germline V gene are SGHVS and FNYEAQ. With 5 bases removed from V and 7 bases from J, the gap between germline ends came to 18 bases.

The V and J genes are TRBV4-1 and TRBJ1-5, with TRBD1 matching 7 bases. CDR1 is MGHRA and CDR2 is YSYEKL in the germline V gene. The trim removed 0 bases at V and 7 bases at J, leaving 3 bases unmatched. This CDR3 contains 14 residues. In DNA form, the CDR3 reads TGCGCCAGCAGCCAAGAAGGGGGCGGACAGCCCCAGCATTTT. Protein sequence: CASSQEGGGQPQHF.

CDR3 amino acids: CASSLSGGLTDTQYF. Here the CDR3 DNA reads TGTGCCAGCAGCTTGTCGGGGGGCCTCACAGATACGCAGTATTTT. The J gene is TRBJ2-3, the V gene TRBV5-4; possibly TRBD2 for D (7 bases). This CDR3 region has 15 residues. Trimming stripped 1 base from V and 2 bases from J, with 11 bases between. CDR1 and CDR2 from the germline V gene are SGHNT and YYREEE (reference sequence).

This chain links TRBV15 with TRBJ1-2; D remains unclear. Germline V gene lookup returns CDR1 LNHNV and CDR2 YYDKDF (reference sequence). V was pared by 9 bases and J by 0 bases, with 11 bases between. This CDR3 has 13 amino acids. This chain's CDR3 is CATQRASNYGYTF. CDR3 coding DNA: TGTGCCACGCAGAGGGCATCTAACTATGGCTACACCTTC.

The rearrangement uses TRBV5-1 and TRBJ1-1; a possible D gene is TRBD1 (5 bases). The germline gives CDR1 SGHRS, CDR2 YFSETQ. The CDR3 loop spans 14 amino acids. The V end was cut by 0 bases, the J end by 7 bases, with 13 bases between. The CDR3 region is CASSLVGQGYEAFF. In nucleotides, the CDR3 is TGCGCCAGCAGCTTGGTGGGGCAGGGATATGAAGCTTTCTTT.

The V call is TRBV5-4, the J call TRBJ2-6; 7 nucleotides agree with TRBD1. The J segment lost 1 base and the V segment lost 6 bases, leaving 4 bases of the junction unmatched. The length of the CDR3 is 15 residues. The germline V gene encodes CDR1 SGHNT and CDR2 YYREEE (reference sequence). In DNA, the CDR3 is TGTGCCAGCAACAGGGGATCGTCTGGGGCCAACGTCCTGACTTTC. This codes for CASNRGSSGANVLTF.

The chain couples TRBV5-4 to TRBJ2-1; 9 nucleotides align to TRBD2. The germline gives CDR1 SGHNT, CDR2 YYREEE (reference sequence). The CDR3 runs to 14 residues. The V and J ends lost 2 bases and 8 bases, in that order; junction bases with no gene match: 5. The CDR3 protein is CASSFAGGPYEQFF. CDR3 nucleotide sequence: TGTGCCAGCAGCTTCGCGGGGGGGCCGTATGAGCAGTTCTTC. Looking up the rest from reference TRBV5-4 and TRBJ2-1 gives the full variable domain: ETGVTQSPTHLIKTRGQQVTLRCSSQSGHNTVSWYQQALGQGPQFIFQYYREEENGRGNFPPRFSGLQFPNYSSELNVNALELDDSALYLCASSFAGGPYEQFFGPGTRLTVL.

The chain has TRBV30 and TRBJ2-1, with 14 bases lining up with TRBD2. This CDR3 comprises 13 residues. The V segment lost 7 bases and the J segment 15 bases; nucleotides outside the gene matches: 11. The germline CDR1 and CDR2 sequences are GTSNPN and SVGIG (reference sequence). The CDR3 loop is CASWTSGRPGLFF. As DNA, the CDR3 is TGTGCCTCCTGGACTAGCGGGAGGCCGGGGCTGTTCTTC. Using reference TRBV30 and TRBJ2-1 for the parts outside the CDR3, the full variable domain is SQTIHQWPATLVQPVGSPLSLECTVEGTSNPNLYWYRQAAGRGLQLLFYSVGIGQISSEVPQNLSASRPQDRQFILSSKKLLLSDSGFYLCASWTSGRPGLFFGPGTRLTVL.

V and J are TRBV11-2 and TRBJ1-2; 9 bases fit TRBD1. V lost 4 bases to trimming and J lost 8 bases; unmatched junction nucleotides: 8. The germline V gene encodes CDR1 SGHAT and CDR2 FQNNGV. The CDR3 runs to 14 residues. The CDR3 is CASSSIQGARGYTF. The CDR3 DNA sequence: TGTGCCAGCAGCTCTATACAGGGGGCGCGCGGCTACACCTTC.